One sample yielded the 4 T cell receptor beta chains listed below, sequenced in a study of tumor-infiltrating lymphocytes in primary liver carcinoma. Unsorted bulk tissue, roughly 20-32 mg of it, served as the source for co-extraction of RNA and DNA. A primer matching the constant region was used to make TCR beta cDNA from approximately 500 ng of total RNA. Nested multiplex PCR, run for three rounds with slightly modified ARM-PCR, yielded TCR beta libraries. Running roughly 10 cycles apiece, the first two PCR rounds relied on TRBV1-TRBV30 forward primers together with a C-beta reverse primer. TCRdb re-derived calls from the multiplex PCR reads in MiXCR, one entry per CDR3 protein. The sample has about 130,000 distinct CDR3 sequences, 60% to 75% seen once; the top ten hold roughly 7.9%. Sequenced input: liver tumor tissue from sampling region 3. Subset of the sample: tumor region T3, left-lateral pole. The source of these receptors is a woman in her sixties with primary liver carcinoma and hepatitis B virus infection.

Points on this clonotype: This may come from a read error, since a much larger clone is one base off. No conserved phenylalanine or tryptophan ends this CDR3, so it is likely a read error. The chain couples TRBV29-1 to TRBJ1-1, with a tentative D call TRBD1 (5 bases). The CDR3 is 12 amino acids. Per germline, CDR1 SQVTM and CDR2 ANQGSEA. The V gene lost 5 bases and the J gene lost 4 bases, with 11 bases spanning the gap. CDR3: CSVQGRVTEAFL. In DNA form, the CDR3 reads TGCAGCGTTCAGGGAAGGGTCACTGAAGCTTTCTTA.

The CDR3 protein is CASSSRTWAFGYTEAFF. The CDR3 region has the DNA TGCGCCAGCAGCTCTAGAACATGGGCTTTTGGGTACACTGAAGCTTTCTTT. The J gene is TRBJ1-1, the V gene TRBV5-1; D is unclear. Germline assignment: CDR1 SGHRS and CDR2 YFSETQ. The CDR3 sequence is 17 residues long. V was pared by 3 bases and J by 3 bases, with 21 bases between.

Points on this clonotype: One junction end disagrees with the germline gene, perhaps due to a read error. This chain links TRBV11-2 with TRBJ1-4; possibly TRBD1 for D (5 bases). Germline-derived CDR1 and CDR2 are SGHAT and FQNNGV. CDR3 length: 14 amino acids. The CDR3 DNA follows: TGTGCCAGCAGCTTCCAGGACAAGGGTGAAAAACTGCATTTT. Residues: CASSFQDKGEKLHF.

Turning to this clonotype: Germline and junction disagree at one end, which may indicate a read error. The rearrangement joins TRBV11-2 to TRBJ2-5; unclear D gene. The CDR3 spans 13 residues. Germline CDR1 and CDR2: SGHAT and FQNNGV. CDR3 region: CASSFGAQETQYF. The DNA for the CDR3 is TGTGCCAGCAGCTTCGGAGCGCAAGAGACCCAGTACTTT.